These 21 T cell receptor beta chains share one sample of origin, sequenced in a study of response to subunit inactivated influenza vaccine (dated by TCRdb to 2017 to 2018). Libraries came from RT-PCR. Instrument used: Illumina HiSeq 2500. TCRdb trimmed public reads at Q25 via fastp, called clones via MiXCR and kept in-frame beta chains. Each CDR3 protein appears once, grouped with its most common genes and DNA. The sample table holds a few hundred thousand distinct CDR3 sequences, of which roughly 10% were seen once. The ten largest clonotypes hold 11% of the sample. These data were also filed under a second study, of T cells expressing NK-cell markers. That second report states: TCR beta cDNA libraries were prepared using 5'RACE template switching, which introduced a universal primer site and unique molecular identifiers.

Sequencing used PBMCs from blood, obtained on the day of vaccination. The origin of the receptors is a man aged 50 to 59 who received an inactivated influenza vaccine. Donor details come from another sample of the same person, matched by shared clones.

The genes are TRBV5-1 and TRBJ2-7; D is unclear. The V end lost 0 bases, the J end lost 3 bases, and 7 bases lay between the germline ends. This CDR3 region has 13 residues. Germline lookup yields CDR1 SGHRS and CDR2 YFSETQ. For the CDR3, the DNA is TGCGCCAGCAGCTTGGTGAACGGCTACGAGCAGTACTTC. It yields the protein CASSLVNGYEQYF.

This clonotype was counted ten times or more. This rearrangement joins TRBV10-3 to TRBJ2-1; D possibly corresponds to TRBD2 (5 bases). From germline, CDR1 is ENHRY and CDR2 SYGVKD. Trimming removed 0 bases from V and 9 bases from J, with 9 bases in between. The CDR3 spans 13 residues. CDR3 region: CAISESGVTEQFF. CDR3 bases: TGTGCCATCAGTGAGTCGGGAGTAACTGAGCAGTTCTTC.

V gene TRBV7-9 combines with J gene TRBJ2-7; possible D gene TRBD1, 5 bases. The CDR3 contains 16 residues. Trimming removed 1 base at V and 3 bases at J, with 16 bases between. The germline CDR1 and CDR2 sequences are SEHNR and FQNEAQ (reference sequence). As DNA, the CDR3 is TGTGCCAGCAGCTTAGGGTGGGGCAGGGTAAACTACGAGCAGTACTTC. Its translation is CASSLGWGRVNYEQYF.

This CDR3 reads CASSLARQGTNTGELFF. The CDR3 DNA reads as TGTGCCAGCAGCTTAGCGCGACAGGGGACAAACACCGGGGAGCTGTTTTTT. The gene calls are TRBV7-8 and TRBJ2-2; 8 positions agree with TRBD1. With V trimmed by 0 bases and J by 2 bases, 5 bases remained unmatched. Germline values: CDR1 SGHVS, CDR2 FQNEAQ. The CDR3 runs 17 residues.

This rearrangement joins TRBV19 to TRBJ2-1, with 10 bases aligning to TRBD2. The CDR3 length is 17 residues. V shed 3 bases, J shed 6 bases, and the junction held 11 bases outside the gene matches. Per the germline V gene, CDR1 is LNHDA and CDR2 is SQIVND (reference sequence). CDR3: CASSMGLAGVRPNEQFF. The DNA of the CDR3 is TGTGCCAGTAGTATGGGTCTAGCGGGAGTTCGACCCAATGAGCAGTTCTTC.

This clonotype was seen many times. V and J are TRBV5-1 and TRBJ2-7, with TRBD1 matching over 8 bases. Per the germline V gene, CDR1 is SGHRS and CDR2 is YFSETQ. The CDR3 length is 14 residues. The V segment lost 3 bases and the J segment 4 bases; nucleotides outside the gene matches: 6. CDR3 in amino acids: CASSSGQGLYEQYF. For the CDR3, the DNA is TGCGCCAGCAGCTCAGGACAGGGTCTGTACGAGCAGTACTTC. The full variable domain, rest sourced from reference TRBV5-1 and TRBJ2-7, is KAGVTQTPRYLIKTRGQQVTLSCSPISGHRSVSWYQQTPGQGLQFLFEYFSETQRNKGNFPGRFSGRQFSNSRSEMNVSTLELGDSALYLCASSSGQGLYEQYFGPGTRLTVT.

Many counts were recorded for this clonotype. The chain is built from TRBV20-1 and TRBJ1-1; tentatively, D is TRBD1 (6 bases). Germline V gene lookup returns CDR1 DFQATT and CDR2 SNEGSKA (reference sequence). This CDR3 has 16 residues. Trimming left V 5 bases short and J 7 bases short, with 26 bases between. The CDR3 coding sequence is TGCAGTGCTGACGGCCTACAGGGAGGGGGGAACGGTGAAGCTTTCTTT. Protein: CSADGLQGGGNGEAFF.

This clonotype was found a few times. The chain is built from TRBV5-1 and TRBJ2-6; no definite D call. The length of the CDR3 is 14 residues. With 0 bases removed from V and 9 bases from J, the gap between germline ends came to 10 bases. Per the germline V gene, CDR1 is SGHRS and CDR2 is YFSETQ. CDR3 sequence reads: CASSLGGIFNVLTF. The CDR3 DNA reads TGCGCCAGCAGCTTGGGGGGAATCTTCAACGTCCTGACTTTC. Full variable domain (missing parts from reference TRBV5-1 and TRBJ2-6): KAGVTQTPRYLIKTRGQQVTLSCSPISGHRSVSWYQQTPGQGLQFLFEYFSETQRNKGNFPGRFSGRQFSNSRSEMNVSTLELGDSALYLCASSLGGIFNVLTFGAGSRLTVL.

Of note for this clonotype: Sequence at one end of the junction differs from germline and may be a read error. The rearrangement links TRBV19 to TRBJ1-1; no definite D call. Germline V gene data show CDR1 as LNHDA and CDR2 as SQIVND (reference sequence). The CDR3 totals 12 residues. The CDR3 sequence: CASSWSNTEAFF. CDR3 bases: TGTGCCAGTAGTTGGTCCAACACGGAAGCTTTCTTT.

This clonotype was detected many times. The J gene is TRBJ1-5, the V gene TRBV20-1; D is undetermined. Between the trimmed V and J ends, which lost 0 bases and 5 bases, there was a span of 11 bases. CDR1 DFQATT and CDR2 SNEGSKA come from the germline V gene (reference sequence). The CDR3 contains 14 residues. This chain's CDR3 is CSARDVGGDQPQHF. The CDR3 DNA reads TGCAGTGCTAGAGATGTTGGCGGGGATCAGCCCCAGCATTTT.

This clonotype has more than one count but fewer than ten. The gene calls are TRBV5-1 and TRBJ1-6; D unresolved. V was shortened by 1 base and J by 7 bases, with 12 bases between the two germline ends. The CDR3 covers 15 residues. Germline CDR1 is SGHRS and CDR2 is YFSETQ. Here the CDR3 reads CASSLMGGLNSPLHF. DNA for the CDR3: TGCGCCAGCAGCTTGATGGGTGGGTTGAATTCACCCCTCCACTTT.

This clonotype was recorded many times. This rearrangement joins TRBV25-1 to TRBJ1-2; weak D call: TRBD1 (6 bases). V gave up 6 bases and J gave up 6 bases, with 14 bases separating them. This CDR3 has 13 amino acids. Per germline, CDR1 MGHDK and CDR2 SYGVNS. The CDR3 loop is CASRHTGLDGYTF. The CDR3 bases are TGTGCCAGCAGACATACAGGGCTGGATGGCTACACCTTC.

This clonotype was counted between two and nine times. The chain couples TRBV29-1 to TRBJ2-3, with 7 bases lining up with TRBD1. Trimming took 3 bases from V and 10 from J; bases not matched to a gene: 10. This CDR3 region has 13 residues. Germline assignment: CDR1 SQVTM and CDR2 ANQGSEA. CDR3 in DNA: TGCAGCGTTGACCGGGACAGCGTAAGTCCGCAGTATTTT. It is translated as CSVDRDSVSPQYF.

This clonotype was seen more than once but under ten times. The V and J genes are TRBV19 and TRBJ1-2; weak D call: TRBD1 (6 bases). This CDR3 spans 15 amino acids. Trimming took 4 bases from V and 8 from J, leaving 20 bases between them. Germline V CDR1 and CDR2: LNHDA, SQIVND (reference sequence). The DNA of the CDR3 is TGTGCCAGTAGTACCCCCCTAATTCGACAGGCCGGCTACACCTTC. Protein: CASSTPLIRQAGYTF.

This clonotype has only a few counts. This chain links TRBV5-1 with TRBJ1-4, with D maybe TRBD1 (5 bases). This CDR3 spans 13 amino acids. Germline values: CDR1 SGHRS, CDR2 YFSETQ. The germline V and J ends were trimmed by 5 bases and 7 bases, with 12 bases remaining between them. The CDR3 bases are TGCGCCAGCAGGAGGCAGGGCGCTGAAAAACTGTTTTTT. Translation gives CASRRQGAEKLFF.

In this sample, this clonotype turned up a few times. This chain connects TRBV3-1 to TRBJ1-1; D is possibly TRBD1 (6 bases). V gave up 1 base and J gave up 6 bases, with 9 bases separating them. CDR1 and CDR2 (germline): LGHDT, YNNKEL (reference sequence). The CDR3 totals 13 residues. CDR3 loop: CASSQGGGSEAFF. The CDR3, as DNA: TGTGCCAGCAGCCAAGGCGGGGGCTCTGAAGCTTTCTTT.

This clonotype was counted between two and nine times. The J gene is TRBJ2-7, the V gene TRBV4-2; D not certain. Germline V gene lookup returns CDR1 LGHNA and CDR2 YNFKEQ. This CDR3 has 16 residues. Trimming removed 0 bases from V and 4 bases from J, with 16 bases in between. CDR3 DNA sequence: TGTGCCAGCAGCCAAGAAAAAGGGATAGGGAAGTACGAGCAGTACTTC. Translated, it gives CASSQEKGIGKYEQYF.

Regarding this clonotype: A read error may account for a junction end that differs from germline. This chain joins TRBV20-1 and TRBJ2-7; the D gene is possibly TRBD2 (6 bases). CDR1 DFQATT and CDR2 SNEGSKA come from the germline V gene (reference sequence). This CDR3 has 12 amino acids. The CDR3 is CRAGTDSYDQYF. CDR3 coding DNA: TGCAGGGCCGGGACTGACTCCTACGACCAGTACTTC.

The chain recombines TRBV27 with TRBJ1-5; D gene ambiguous. This CDR3 contains 15 residues. Germline assignment: CDR1 MNHEY and CDR2 SMNVEV (reference sequence). The ends were cut back, 5 bases at V and 0 bases at J, with 11 bases in the middle. CDR3 DNA: TGTGCCAGCAGTCCCTTCTCTGGTAGCAATCAGCCCCAGCATTTT. It specifies CASSPFSGSNQPQHF.

This clonotype was seen more than once but under ten times. The chain has TRBV7-2 and TRBJ1-1; unclear D gene. Germline V gene sequence: CDR1 SGHTA, CDR2 FQGNSA. Trimming left V 4 bases short and J 11 bases short, with 23 bases between. This CDR3 contains 15 residues. The CDR3 is CASSSSSGVGARAFF. DNA for the CDR3: TGTGCCAGCAGCTCCTCGTCGGGAGTCGGTGCAAGGGCTTTCTTT. Complete variable domain (other parts from reference TRBV7-2 and TRBJ1-1): GAGVSQSPSNKVTEKGKDVELRCDPISGHTALYWYRQSLGQGLEFLIYFQGNSAPDKSGLPSDRFSAERTGGSVSTLTIQRTQQEDSAVYLCASSSSSGVGARAFFGQGTRLTVV.

The chain combines TRBV20-1 with TRBJ2-7; 8 nucleotides match TRBD2. From germline, CDR1 is DFQATT and CDR2 SNEGSKA (reference sequence). J lost 2 bases, V lost 5 bases, and 8 bases had no gene match. The CDR3 consists of 14 residues. CDR3 sequence: CSAQLLADTYEQYF. The CDR3 DNA follows: TGCAGTGCTCAATTACTAGCGGATACCTACGAGCAGTACTTC.